This note documents a single TCR beta chain sequence. This clone's antigen is unknown. The input lacks base qualities; no much larger clone sits a single base away. Patients with a history of autoimmune disease or receiving systemic immunosuppression were excluded from the trial. Peripheral blood for TCR sequencing was drawn from every dose cohort at baseline, at cycle 4 day 1 and at cycle 7 day 1. The samples were taken from a phase I, first-in-human, multicenter, open-label dose-escalation trial of ivuxolimab. The trial enrolled adults with locally advanced or metastatic head and neck squamous cell, hepatocellular, melanoma or renal cell carcinoma. CD4+ and CD8+ T cells were sorted separately from peripheral blood before TCR sequencing. The data are from a study of OX40 agonist ivuxolimab in advanced cancers. Background on the whole study: Ivuxolimab was a fully human IgG2 agonistic monoclonal antibody targeting the costimulatory receptor OX40 (CD134). Intravenous ivuxolimab was administered to patients every 2 weeks at six dose levels: 0.01, 0.1, 0.3, 1.5, 3 and 10 mg/kg. Among the roughly 54 dose-escalation patients, some 19 had hepatocellular carcinoma, 15 or so melanoma, 9 renal cell carcinoma and 9 head and neck cancer. A male proportion of nearly 85% and a mean age of around 60 years, ranging from roughly 23 to 85, were recorded for the dose-escalation cohort. Patients were allowed to have had prior anti-PD-1, anti-PD-L1 or anti-CTLA-4 therapy, and 40% of the dose-escalation patients had been treated with checkpoint inhibitors. Three dose-escalation patients achieved partial responses, one with hepatocellular carcinoma and two with cutaneous melanoma. The purpose of peripheral TCRbeta sequencing was to test whether ivuxolimab changed TCR sequence diversity and led to clonal T-cell expansion. The paper describes the monotherapy dose-escalation part (N of about 52 patients) of the phase I trial of ivuxolimab. Here is what the overall study found, with its caveats: The antigen specificity of the peripheral T cells that underwent clonal expansion was not determined. After ivuxolimab, CD8+ T cells had more expanded clones than CD4+ T cells on average. Low levels of normalized T-cell clonal expansion were also seen in some patients who did not respond. At doses of 0.1 to 3.0 mg/kg, clonal expansion of both CD4+ and CD8+ T cells in blood was seen between baseline and week 6. Partial responders in the 0.1-3.0 mg/kg groups had among the lowest normalized peripheral clonal expansion, especially among CD8+ T cells.

From cysteine to phenylalanine, the CDR3 is 10 amino acids long. Only the CDR3 part of the read is kept: 30 bases, read in frame from the first base. The germline V gene (reference sequence) yields DFQATT for CDR1 and SNEGSKA for CDR2. V is reduced by 3 bases and J by 8 bases, leaving a spacing of 5 bases between them. To sequence the TCRbeta CDR3 region, genomic DNA was isolated from the sorted cells. The immunoSEQ Assay was used to sequence the TCRbeta CDR3 regions. TCRdb limited this immuneACCESS table to in-frame rearrangements with V and J called. A share of clones is missing; checked studies link under half to unresolved V genes, and the rest is unexplained. The sample table records roughly 99,000 clones; around 93% of these occur just once. The ten largest clones capture 0.95% to 1.5% of the sample.

The chain couples TRBV20-1 to TRBJ2-1; there is no confident call for the D gene. The sequence was collected from an adult with an advanced solid tumor such as melanoma, head and neck, liver or kidney cancer. The sample here was CD4+ or CD8+ T cells sorted from blood, taken in a trial of the OX40 agonist ivuxolimab. The CDR3 protein sequence reads: CSASVDEQFF. The bases read TGCAGTGCTAGTGTGGATGAGCAGTTCTTC.